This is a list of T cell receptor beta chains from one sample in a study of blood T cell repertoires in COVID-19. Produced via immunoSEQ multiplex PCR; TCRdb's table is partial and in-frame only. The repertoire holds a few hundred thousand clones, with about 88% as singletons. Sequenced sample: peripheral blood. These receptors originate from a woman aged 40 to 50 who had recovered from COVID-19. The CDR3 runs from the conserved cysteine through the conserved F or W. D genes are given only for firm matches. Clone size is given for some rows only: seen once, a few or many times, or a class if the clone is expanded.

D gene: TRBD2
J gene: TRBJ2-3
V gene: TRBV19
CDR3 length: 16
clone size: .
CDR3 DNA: TGTGCCAGTAGTATTTTGGCTAGCGGGGACACAGATACGCAGTATTTT
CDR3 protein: CASSILASGDTDTQYF

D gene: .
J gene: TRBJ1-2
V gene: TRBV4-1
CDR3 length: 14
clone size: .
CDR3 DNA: TGCGCCAGCAGCCACGTGACAGAGAGCTATGGCTACACCTTC
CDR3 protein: CASSHVTESYGYTF

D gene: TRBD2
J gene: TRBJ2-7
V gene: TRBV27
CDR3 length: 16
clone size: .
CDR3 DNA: TGTGCCAGCAGTTCCTTCGGGAGCGGGGGGGCCTACGAGCAGTACTTC
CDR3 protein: CASSSFGSGGAYEQYF

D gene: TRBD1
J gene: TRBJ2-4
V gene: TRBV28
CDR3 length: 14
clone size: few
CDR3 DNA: TGTGCCAGCAGGCCGACAGGGAGAGGGAACATTCAGTACTTC
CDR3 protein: CASRPTGRGNIQYF

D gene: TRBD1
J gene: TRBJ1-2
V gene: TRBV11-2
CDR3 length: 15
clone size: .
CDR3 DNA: TGTGCCAGCAGCTTAGAAGTGGGACAGACTCATGGCTACACCTTC
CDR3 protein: CASSLEVGQTHGYTF

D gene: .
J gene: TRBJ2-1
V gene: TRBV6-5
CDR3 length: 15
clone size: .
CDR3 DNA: TGTGCCAGCAGGCCCTCGGGACTCTCCTACAATGAGCAGTTCTTC
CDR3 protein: CASRPSGLSYNEQFF

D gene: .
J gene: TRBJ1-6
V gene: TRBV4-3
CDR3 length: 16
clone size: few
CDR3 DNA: TGCGCCAGCAGCCAAGATCCGACAGGAACCGGTTCACCCCTCCACTTT
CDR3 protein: CASSQDPTGTGSPLHF

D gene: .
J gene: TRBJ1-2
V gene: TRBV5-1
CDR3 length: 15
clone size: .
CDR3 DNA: TGCGCCAGCAGCCCCCAGAGGTACAATTTGGAGGGCTACACCTTC
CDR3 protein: CASSPQRYNLEGYTF

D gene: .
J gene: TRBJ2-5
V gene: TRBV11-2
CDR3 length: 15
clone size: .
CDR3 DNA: TGTGCCAGCAGCTTAACCAGCGGTTTACAAGAGACCCAGTACTTC
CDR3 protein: CASSLTSGLQETQYF

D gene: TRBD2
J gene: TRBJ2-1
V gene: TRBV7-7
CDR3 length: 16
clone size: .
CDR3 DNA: TGTGCCAGCAGCCAAGGACTAGCGGGGGGGCGGGATGAGCAGTTCTTC
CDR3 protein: CASSQGLAGGRDEQFF

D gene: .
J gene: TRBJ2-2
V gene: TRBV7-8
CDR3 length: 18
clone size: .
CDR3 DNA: TGTGCCAGCAGCTTAAAGAGCCGTCGGTCAGGGAATACCGGGGAGCTGTTTTTT
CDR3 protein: CASSLKSRRSGNTGELFF

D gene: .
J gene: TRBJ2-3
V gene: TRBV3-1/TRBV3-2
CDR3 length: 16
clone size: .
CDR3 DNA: TGTGCCAGCAGCCAAACGGGGGGCCCCCGGGGTGATACGCAGTATTTT
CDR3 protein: CASSQTGGPRGDTQYF

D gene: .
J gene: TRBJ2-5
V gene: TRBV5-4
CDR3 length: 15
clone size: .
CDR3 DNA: TGTGCCAGCAGCTCAGTACCGGGTTTGCAAGAGACCCAGTACTTC
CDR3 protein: CASSSVPGLQETQYF